These 24 T cell receptor beta chains originate from one sample sequenced in a study of glioma-infiltrating T cells after dendritic cell vaccination. Time point described: after dendritic cell vaccination, including at tumor progression/relapse. Sequencing was performed with immunoSEQ multiplex PCR; in TCRdb, only in-frame clones are kept and a portion is missing. The data hold 90,000 to 95,000 clones, with approximately 78% observed a single time. Specimen: blood, collected after dendritic cell vaccination. The receptors were gathered from a human donor with glioblastoma.

This clone was recorded a few times. The chain employs TRBV5-1 and TRBJ2-6, with TRBD1 matching 8 bases. Germline assignment: CDR1 SGHRS and CDR2 YFSETQ. The V gene end was trimmed by 4 bases and the J gene end by 4 bases; junction bases not matched to a gene: 19. The CDR3 length is 20 residues. In nucleotides, the CDR3 is TGCGCCAGCAGCCTGAGGACAGGGTGGTCCGGCACGAAGGGGGCCAACGTCCTGACTTTC. This codes for CASSLRTGWSGTKGANVLTF.

The chain uses TRBV9 and TRBJ2-5; tentatively, D is TRBD1 (6 bases). Trimming left V 3 bases short and J 6 bases short, with 18 bases between. Germline lookup yields CDR1 SGDLS and CDR2 YYNGEE. The CDR3 totals 15 residues. The CDR3 reads CASSATDRFGKTQYF. DNA of the CDR3: TGTGCCAGCAGCGCCACCGACAGGTTCGGGAAGACCCAGTACTTC.

V is TRBV6-5 and J is TRBJ1-2; 7 bases fit TRBD1. V lost 6 bases, J lost 0 bases, and 7 bases stayed unmatched. This CDR3 has 15 residues. CDR1 is MNHEY and CDR2 is SVGAGI in the germline V gene. CDR3 sequence (DNA): TGTGCCAGCAGCTTGACAGGGACAGCTAACTATGGCTACACCTTC. This sequence encodes CASSLTGTANYGYTF.

This clone came up once. The gene calls are TRBV5-1 and TRBJ1-3, with 9 bases aligning to TRBD1. CDR3 length equals 17 residues. The germline gives CDR1 SGHRS, CDR2 YFSETQ. V shed 4 bases and J 0 bases; nucleotides not matched to a gene: 8. CDR3 sequence (DNA): TGCGCCAGCAGCGCGGACAGGGGTACCATCTCTGGAAACACCATATATTTT. Encoded protein: CASSADRGTISGNTIYF.

The chain joins TRBV18 to TRBJ2-4, with 8 nucleotides matching TRBD1. The CDR3 has 15 amino acids. CDR1 and CDR2 from the germline V gene are KGHSH and LQKENI. The V gene end was trimmed by 3 bases and the J gene end by 8 bases; junction bases not matched to a gene: 9. The CDR3 is CASSPRRTGLDIQYF. The CDR3 DNA sequence: TGTGCCAGCTCACCCCGCCGGACAGGGTTGGACATTCAGTACTTC.

The chain uses TRBV21-1 and TRBJ2-7; the DNA was not compared with TRBD2, the D call given in the table. TRBV21-1 is labeled a pseudogene. CDR3 length: 18 residues. CDR3 DNA: TGTGCCAGCAGCAAAGCGCTTCCTACTAGCGGCAGATACTACGAGCAGTACGTC. It specifies CASSKALPTSGRYYEQYV.

The chain carries TRBV7-2 and TRBJ2-1, with D unresolved. The CDR3 is 16 residues long. The germline gives CDR1 SGHTA, CDR2 FQGNSA. The germline V and J ends were trimmed by 1 base and 4 bases, with 14 bases remaining between them. The CDR3 sequence: CASSLVRLVTYNEQFF. Here the CDR3 DNA reads TGTGCCAGCAGCTTAGTTAGGCTAGTGACTTACAATGAGCAGTTCTTC. Variable domain in full (rest from reference TRBV7-2 and TRBJ2-1): GAGVSQSPSNKVTEKGKDVELRCDPISGHTALYWYRQSLGQGLEFLIYFQGNSAPDKSGLPSDRFSAERTGGSVSTLTIQRTQQEDSAVYLCASSLVRLVTYNEQFFGPGTRLTVL.

This clone has only a few counts. This chain links TRBV6-1 with TRBJ1-2; a weak D match, TRBD1 (5 bases). The V gene lost 7 bases and the J gene lost 8 bases, with 11 bases spanning the gap. CDR1 is MNHNS, CDR2 SASEGT, per germline. CDR3 size: 11 residues. The CDR3 here is CASKPGRGYTF. The CDR3 DNA reads TGTGCCAGCAAGCCAGGGCGGGGCTACACCTTC.

The CDR3, as DNA: TGCGCCAGCAGACAGACAGGTTGGACCTACGAGCAGTACGTC. This codes for CASRQTGWTYEQYV. The V gene is TRBV23-1, the J gene TRBJ2-7; D possibly corresponds to TRBD1 (6 bases). TRBV23-1 is an ORF for which the function is uncertain. Trimming cost V 6 bases and J 2 bases, with 14 bases left between them. The CDR3 runs to 14 residues.

This chain joins TRBV5-1 and TRBJ1-2; a possible D gene is TRBD1 (6 bases). CDR3 length: 16 amino acids. Germline CDR1 and CDR2: SGHRS and YFSETQ. V was clipped by 4 bases and J by 0 bases, with 16 bases between them. For the CDR3, the DNA is TGCGCCAGCAGCGCAGACGGGACAACCTCTAACTATGGCTACACCTTC. It specifies CASSADGTTSNYGYTF.

The chain combines TRBV5-1 with TRBJ1-1; 8 bases agree with TRBD1. The CDR3 covers 15 residues. Germline assignment: CDR1 SGHRS and CDR2 YFSETQ. V lost 1 base to trimming and J lost 4 bases; unmatched junction nucleotides: 6. CDR3 sequence (DNA): TGCGCCAGCAGCTTGAGGGGGACAGGTGGCACTGAAGCTTTCTTT. Its protein is CASSLRGTGGTEAFF.

This chain links TRBV7-9 with TRBJ1-2; 8 bases fit TRBD1. CDR1 SEHNR and CDR2 FQNEAQ come from the germline V gene (reference sequence). With V trimmed by 2 bases and J by 6 bases, 5 bases remained unmatched. The CDR3 runs to 14 residues. CDR3 DNA sequence: TGTGCCAGCAGCTTATCCCAGGGGGCAAATGGCTACACCTTC. This encodes CASSLSQGANGYTF.

This chain joins TRBV30 and TRBJ2-3; 7 nucleotides line up with TRBD1. Per the germline V gene, CDR1 is GTSNPN and CDR2 is SVGIG (reference sequence). Unmatched junction bases numbered 13, after V lost 2 bases and J lost 8 bases. This CDR3 contains 15 residues. CDR3 in amino acids: CAWSRDRKGIGTQYF. The CDR3 coding sequence is TGTGCCTGGAGTCGGGACAGAAAAGGGATCGGTACGCAGTATTTT.

J is TRBJ2-7 and V is TRBV19, with 7 positions matching TRBD2. CDR3 length: 16 amino acids. Trimming took 2 bases from V and 2 from J; bases not matched to a gene: 9. Germline CDR1 LNHDA, CDR2 SQIVND (reference sequence). This CDR3 reads CASSISRRESAYEQYV. CDR3 DNA: TGTGCCAGTAGTATATCACGGCGGGAGAGCGCCTACGAGCAGTACGTC.

The rearrangement uses TRBV7-9 and TRBJ1-1; TRBD1 might be the D (6 bases). The CDR3 is 12 amino acids. The V gene's germline CDR1 is SEHNR and CDR2 FQNEAQ (reference sequence). Trimming cost V 7 bases and J 8 bases, with 14 bases left between them. The chain's CDR3 is CASTPGGAEAFF. The CDR3 nucleotides read TGTGCCAGCACCCCCGGGGGGGCCGAAGCTTTCTTT. The full variable domain, in which reference TRBV7-9 and TRBJ1-1 provide the parts outside the CDR3, is DTGVSQNPRHKITKRGQNVTFRCDPISEHNRLYWYRQTLGQGPEFLTYFQNEAQLEKSRLLSDRFSAERPKGSFSTLEIQRTEQGDSAMYLCASTPGGAEAFFGQGTRLTVV.

The CDR3 sequence: CASSSDRGSNQPQHF. The CDR3 nucleotides read TGTGCCAGCAGCTCGGACAGGGGCAGCAATCAGCCCCAGCATTTT. This chain joins TRBV7-9 and TRBJ1-5; TRBD1 matches 9 bases. Losses at the gene ends were 4 bases for V and 1 base for J; bases not matched to a gene: 2. The CDR3 contains 15 residues. The germline gives CDR1 SEHNR, CDR2 FQNEAQ (reference sequence).

The gene calls are TRBV29-1 and TRBJ1-1; 9 nucleotides align to TRBD1. The CDR3 covers 13 residues. V shed 6 bases, J shed 5 bases, and the junction held 7 bases outside the gene matches. Germline V gene sequence: CDR1 SQVTM, CDR2 ANQGSEA. The CDR3 region is CSVSDRGSTEAFF. In nucleotides, the CDR3 is TGCAGCGTGTCTGACAGGGGGTCGACTGAAGCTTTCTTT.

The chain is built from TRBV7-3 and TRBJ2-3; tentative D call: TRBD2 (6 bases). The V end was cut by 3 bases, the J end by 6 bases, with 16 bases between. The germline V gene has CDR1 SGHTA and CDR2 FQGTGA. This CDR3 has 15 residues. This CDR3 reads CASSFRASEGDTQYF. The CDR3 bases are TGTGCCAGCAGCTTTAGGGCTAGCGAGGGGGATACGCAGTATTTT.

The count of this clone is one. This chain joins TRBV4-1 and TRBJ1-4; D unresolved. The V end lost 0 bases, the J end lost 6 bases, and 11 bases lay between the germline ends. This CDR3 comprises 15 residues. CDR1 is MGHRA, CDR2 YSYEKL, per germline. This CDR3 is CASSQDGRVHEKLFF. DNA of the CDR3: TGCGCCAGCAGCCAAGATGGGAGGGTTCATGAAAAACTGTTTTTT.

CDR3 DNA: TGTGCCAGCAGCTTTACATCAGGCTCTGGAAACACCATATATTTT. The encoded protein is CASSFTSGSGNTIYF. V and J are TRBV5-4 and TRBJ1-3; no reliable D call. The V and J ends lost 2 bases and 0 bases respectively, with 9 bases between them. CDR1 is SGHNT and CDR2 is YYREEE in the germline V gene (reference sequence). This CDR3 comprises 15 residues.

The rearrangement joins TRBV6-6 to TRBJ2-4; D unclear. The CDR3 totals 15 residues. Germline CDR1 MNHNY, CDR2 SVGAGI (reference sequence). V lost 6 bases and J 0 bases, leaving 12 bases between the germline ends. CDR3 loop: CASRHELLAKNIQYF. CDR3 DNA: TGTGCCAGCAGGCACGAACTTCTAGCCAAAAACATTCAGTACTTC.

V is TRBV2 and J is TRBJ2-5, with TRBD1 as a possible D gene (6 bases). The CDR3 is 14 residues long. Germline CDR1 reads SNHLY; CDR2 reads FYNNEI. Trimming took 6 bases from V and 4 from J, leaving 15 bases between them. The CDR3 DNA is TGTGCCAGCAGGGCCTCGCCCAGGGGAGAGACCCAGTACTTC. Residues: CASRASPRGETQYF.

V is TRBV18 and J is TRBJ2-7, with D possibly matching TRBD1 (5 bases). Germline CDR1 is KGHSH and CDR2 is LQKENI. Trimming shortened V by 5 bases and J by 1 base, and 9 bases separated the two germline ends. The CDR3 totals 13 residues. CDR3 in DNA: TGTGCCAGCTCAAAGACAGATTCCTACGAGCAGTACTTC. This encodes CASSKTDSYEQYF.

In regard to this clone: Different DNA sequences within this sample yield the same CDR3. This chain links TRBV18 with TRBJ1-2; 12 bases are a match to TRBD1. V shed 3 bases and J 4 bases; nucleotides not matched to a gene: 3. Germline V lookup: CDR1 KGHSH, CDR2 LQKENI. The CDR3 has 15 amino acids. CDR3 protein: CASSPGTGGSYGYTF. The CDR3 region has the DNA TGTGCCAGCTCACCCGGGACAGGGGGCTCCTATGGCTACACCTTC.